This entry features one TCR beta chain sequence. MiXCR was run by TCRdb on the RT-PCR reads, yielding one entry per CDR3 protein. The sample has about 570,000 distinct CDR3 sequences, over 9% seen once. This specimen comes from a study of response to subunit inactivated influenza vaccine. The length of the CDR3 is 14 residues. Trimming cost V 7 bases and J 7 bases, with 18 bases left between them. CDR1 and CDR2 from the germline V gene are SNHLY and FYNNEI. This sample also appeared in a second study, on T cells expressing NK-cell markers. That publication notes: As the method of synthesis, 5'RACE template switching with UMIs yielded TCR beta cDNA. It was sorted CD3+CD56-NKG2C+, CD3+CD56+NKG2C- and CD3+CD56+NKG2C+ T cells that provided the TCR beta repertoires. The sequencing cohort of eight donors included seven HCMV-seropositive individuals and one seronegative individual.

The chain combines TRBV2 with TRBJ2-3; tentative D call: TRBD2 (5 bases). Sequences were derived from PBMCs from blood, sampled on the day of vaccination. The TCR sequence derives from a man aged 45-60 years who received an inactivated influenza vaccine. CDR3 nucleotide sequence: TGTGCCAGCACTCAAGCCCCGGGGTTTCATACGCAGTATTTT. The encoded protein is CASTQAPGFHTQYF.